One and the same sample provided the 20 T cell receptor beta chains below, sequenced in a study of blood T cell repertoires in COVID-19. Produced via immunoSEQ multiplex PCR; TCRdb's table is partial and in-frame only. The repertoire holds over 14,000 clones, with about nine tenths as singletons. The source material was peripheral blood. These receptor sequences come from a human donor in a cohort sampled during active COVID-19.

The V and J genes are TRBV7-9 and TRBJ2-7; possibly TRBD2 for D (5 bases). This CDR3 region has 12 residues. V shed 3 bases and J shed 5 bases, with 8 bases lying between them. Germline V gene sequence: CDR1 SEHNR, CDR2 FQNEAQ (reference sequence). The chain's CDR3 is CASSFGVNEQYF. CDR3 nucleotide sequence: TGTGCCAGCAGCTTCGGGGTGAACGAGCAGTACTTC.

J is TRBJ2-1 and V is TRBV3-1 (or the pseudogene TRBV3-2), with D perhaps TRBD2 (6 bases). Trimming removed 4 bases at V and 5 bases at J, with 15 bases between. The germline V gene encodes CDR1 LGHDT and CDR2 YNNKEL (reference sequence). The CDR3 is 15 residues long. CDR3 protein: CASSRTGTFHNEQFF. The CDR3 DNA sequence: TGTGCCAGCAGCCGAACCGGGACTTTTCACAATGAGCAGTTCTTC.

J is TRBJ1-2 and V is TRBV6-5; D is possibly TRBD1 (5 bases). Germline V CDR1 and CDR2: MNHEY, SVGAGI. The CDR3 extends over 12 amino acids. V gave up 5 bases and J gave up 8 bases, with 12 bases separating them. This CDR3 reads CASSRARDGYTF. CDR3 sequence (DNA): TGTGCCAGCAGTCGGGCGCGGGACGGCTACACCTTC.

V usage is TRBV11-3 and J usage is TRBJ2-6; D perhaps matches TRBD1 (5 bases). Germline-derived CDR1 and CDR2 are SGHNT and YENEEA. V lost 4 bases and J 1 base, leaving 8 bases between the germline ends. The CDR3 length is 15 residues. The CDR3 region is CASSSAGSGANVLTF. CDR3 DNA sequence: TGTGCCAGCAGCTCAGCAGGGTCTGGGGCCAACGTCCTGACTTTC.

The V gene is TRBV30, the J gene TRBJ2-1; D is possibly TRBD2 (6 bases). The germline V gene has CDR1 GTSNPN and CDR2 SVGIG (reference sequence). There are 18 residues in the CDR3. The V end lost 0 bases, the J end lost 5 bases, and 23 bases lay between the germline ends. CDR3 sequence reads: CAWSVPYLLAPGNNEQFF. CDR3 DNA: TGTGCCTGGAGTGTCCCCTACCTTCTAGCGCCCGGAAACAATGAGCAGTTCTTC. Looking up the rest from reference TRBV30 and TRBJ2-1 gives the full variable domain: SQTIHQWPATLVQPVGSPLSLECTVEGTSNPNLYWYRQAAGRGLQLLFYSVGIGQISSEVPQNLSASRPQDRQFILSSKKLLLSDSGFYLCAWSVPYLLAPGNNEQFFGPGTRLTVL.

The chain employs TRBV4-1 and TRBJ2-7; tentatively, D is TRBD1 (6 bases). CDR1 MGHRA and CDR2 YSYEKL come from the germline V gene. The CDR3 spans 14 residues. Trimming took 4 bases from V and 2 from J, leaving 12 bases between them. The CDR3 nucleotides are TGCGCCAGCAGCCCTCGGACAGATCCCTACGAGCAGTACTTC. Its translation is CASSPRTDPYEQYF.

The chain recombines TRBV10-1 with TRBJ2-7, with TRBD2 as a possible D gene (5 bases). The CDR3 length is 15 residues. Germline CDR1 and CDR2: WNHNN and SYGVQD (reference sequence). V was pared by 6 bases and J by 1 base, with 16 bases between. This chain's CDR3 is CASSPIGAGSYEQYF. The CDR3 DNA sequence: TGCGCCAGCAGCCCCATAGGCGCGGGTTCCTACGAGCAGTACTTC.

This sequence joins TRBV9 and TRBJ2-1; D is possibly TRBD2 (6 bases). The CDR3 has 13 amino acids. Trimming took 3 bases from V and 6 from J, leaving 10 bases between them. Germline V gene data show CDR1 as SGDLS and CDR2 as YYNGEE. The CDR3 nucleotides read TGTGCCAGCAGCGGCGGGACTTCCAATGAGCAGTTCTTC. Translation gives CASSGGTSNEQFF.

This rearrangement joins TRBV11-3 to TRBJ1-2, with D tentatively TRBD1 (5 bases). The CDR3 has 14 residues. Looked up from germline, CDR1 is SGHNT and CDR2 is YENEEA. The ends were cut back, 2 bases at V and 7 bases at J, with 14 bases in the middle. The CDR3 region is CASSLSNGGPGYTF. In DNA, the CDR3 is TGTGCCAGCAGCTTATCTAACGGGGGTCCTGGCTACACCTTC.

V usage is TRBV15 and J usage is TRBJ2-2; possibly TRBD2 for D (7 bases). With 5 bases removed from V and 7 bases from J, the gap between germline ends came to 14 bases. The length of the CDR3 is 14 residues. CDR1 and CDR2 from the germline V gene are LNHNV and YYDKDF (reference sequence). CDR3 region: CATSGGGRGGELFF. For the CDR3, the DNA is TGTGCCACCAGCGGGGGGGGGCGAGGCGGGGAGCTGTTTTTT.

The rearrangement joins TRBV30 to TRBJ2-3; no definite D call. Looked up from germline, CDR1 is GTSNPN and CDR2 is SVGIG (reference sequence). V was cut by 3 bases and J by 0 bases, with 10 bases left in between. The CDR3 contains 14 residues. The CDR3 sequence: CAWSRVSSTDTQYF. The CDR3 nucleotides read TGTGCCTGGAGCCGAGTTTCTAGCACAGATACGCAGTATTTT.

This chain uses TRBV30 with TRBJ1-4, with D hard to call. The CDR3 is 14 amino acids. Germline lookup yields CDR1 GTSNPN and CDR2 SVGIG (reference sequence). The germline V and J ends were trimmed by 1 base and 4 bases, with 10 bases remaining between them. DNA of the CDR3: TGTGCCTGGAGTGCGGGTCGGATTAATGAAAAACTGTTTTTT. It codes for CAWSAGRINEKLFF.

The chain links TRBV4-2 to TRBJ2-7, with 8 nucleotides matching TRBD1. The junction had 7 bases not matched to a gene; V was cut back by 1 base and J by 5 bases. Germline V gene sequence: CDR1 LGHNA, CDR2 YNFKEQ. There are 15 residues in the CDR3. This CDR3 is CASSQGRGLRNEQYF. The CDR3 coding sequence is TGTGCCAGCAGCCAAGGCAGGGGGCTAAGGAACGAGCAGTACTTC.

This clone was picked up one time. The chain employs TRBV6-4 and TRBJ2-1; 10 bases match TRBD1. The CDR3 extends over 15 amino acids. The V segment lost 4 bases and the J segment 1 base; nucleotides outside the gene matches: 1. CDR1 MRHNA and CDR2 SNTAGT come from the germline V gene. Here the CDR3 reads CASSVGQGSYNEQFF. The CDR3 coding sequence is TGTGCCAGCAGTGTGGGACAGGGGTCCTACAATGAGCAGTTCTTC.

This chain joins TRBV6-5 and TRBJ2-2; a possible D gene is TRBD1 (5 bases). V was shortened by 11 bases and J by 6 bases, with 19 bases between the two germline ends. CDR1 and CDR2 (germline): MNHEY, SVGAGI. This CDR3 is built from 14 residues. CDR3 sequence: CAARGVFAAGELFF. The CDR3 DNA is TGTGCCGCTAGGGGCGTGTTTGCAGCCGGGGAGCTGTTTTTT.

The chain couples TRBV19 to TRBJ1-6; perhaps TRBD1 as D (6 bases). The CDR3 spans 13 residues. V gave up 3 bases and J gave up 7 bases, with 7 bases separating them. Per the germline V gene, CDR1 is LNHDA and CDR2 is SQIVND (reference sequence). Written as DNA, the CDR3 is TGTGCCAGTAGTATCGGACAGAATTCACCCCTCCACTTT. Translating gives CASSIGQNSPLHF.

The chain carries TRBV19 and TRBJ1-1, with no clear D. Germline assignment: CDR1 LNHDA and CDR2 SQIVND (reference sequence). This CDR3 contains 13 residues. Trimming took 6 bases from V and 1 from J, leaving 9 bases between them. CDR3 nucleotides: TGTGCCAGTAGCGACCAGCGGAACACTGAAGCTTTCTTT. The encoded protein is CASSDQRNTEAFF.

The rearrangement joins TRBV27 to TRBJ1-4; 8 bases fit TRBD1. This CDR3 is 14 amino acids long. The V and J ends lost 3 bases and 5 bases, in that order; junction bases with no gene match: 2. CDR1 MNHEY and CDR2 SMNVEV come from the germline V gene (reference sequence). For the CDR3, the DNA is TGTGCCAGCAGTTTCAGGGGGCTAAATGAAAAACTGTTTTTT. As protein: CASSFRGLNEKLFF.

The gene calls are TRBV5-1 and TRBJ1-3, with D possibly being TRBD1 (6 bases). This CDR3 region has 15 residues. V was pared by 3 bases and J by 2 bases, with 12 bases between. Germline V gene sequence: CDR1 SGHRS, CDR2 YFSETQ. The CDR3 DNA follows: TGCGCCAGCAGCTGGGACATTGGGGCTGGAAACACCATATATTTT. Amino acid sequence: CASSWDIGAGNTIYF.

V gene TRBV4-1 combines with J gene TRBJ2-7, with unresolved D. Germline V gives CDR1 MGHRA, CDR2 YSYEKL. This CDR3 comprises 14 residues. Trimming cost V 4 bases and J 2 bases, with 12 bases left between them. The CDR3 protein is CASSPQSRPYEQYF. For the CDR3, the DNA is TGCGCCAGCAGCCCTCAGTCCCGCCCCTACGAGCAGTACTTC.